The present T cell receptor (beta chain) was sequenced within a study of cytotoxic CD8 clonotypes in ibrutinib-treated CLL. The wider study: Of a cohort that held around 10 relapsed/refractory and some 16 treatment-naive patients, approximately 18 were IGHV unmutated.

With regard to this clone: The antigen remains unidentified. Other DNA sequences within the sample encode an identical CDR3.

Study-wide results and caveats: Relative to age-matched healthy donors, clonality at baseline was higher, and it tracked circulating CD8+ T-cell counts. Sample timing was unmatched between remission and later-progressing patients; lymph nodes unstudied.

The germline V and J ends were trimmed by 4 bases and 0 bases, with 1 base remaining between them. The CDR3 totals 12 residues. CDR1 is LNHDA and CDR2 is SQIVND in the germline V gene (reference sequence). Depth targeted 1 in 200,000 to 1 in 1 million T cells, averaging approximately 9.9x coverage per clonotype. Sequenced by immunoSEQ multiplex PCR; TCRdb stores in-frame clones only, minus some. The sample lists hundreds of thousands of clones, roughly 67% seen once, with just under 6.5% in the top ten. The input for sequencing was PBMCs, taken after 36 months of ibrutinib treatment. The TCR was taken from a human donor with chronic lymphocytic leukemia. V usage is TRBV19 and J usage is TRBJ2-1; D is ambiguous. CDR3: CASSNSYNEQFF. CDR3 coding DNA: TGTGCCAGTAGTAACTCCTACAATGAGCAGTTCTTC.